A single sample is the source of the 19 T cell receptor beta chains below, sequenced in a study of blood T cell repertoires in COVID-19. The repertoire was sequenced with immunoSEQ multiplex PCR; TCRdb's copy has only in-frame clones and lacks some. The sample includes roughly 150,000 clones, around nine tenths of them seen just once. Input material: peripheral blood. Receptors originate from a woman of 80 years or more with COVID-19, enrolled during active disease.

This chain joins TRBV5-6 and TRBJ2-7; D possibly corresponds to TRBD2 (5 bases). The V gene lost 1 base and the J gene lost 2 bases, with 10 bases spanning the gap. This CDR3 has 14 residues. Germline assignment: CDR1 SGHDT and CDR2 YYEEEE. CDR3: CASSLWRRTYEQYF. Here the CDR3 DNA reads TGTGCCAGCAGCTTGTGGAGGCGCACCTACGAGCAGTACTTC.

The gene calls are TRBV4-3 and TRBJ2-7, with 9 bases identical to TRBD2. V gave up 5 bases and J gave up 3 bases; unmatched junction bases: 8. The CDR3 spans 15 residues. From germline, CDR1 is LGHNA and CDR2 YSLEER. CDR3 sequence reads: CASSGGLSGSYEQYF. The CDR3 DNA is TGCGCCAGCAGCGGGGGCCTTAGCGGGAGCTACGAGCAGTACTTC.

The chain is built from TRBV3-1 (or the pseudogene TRBV3-2) and TRBJ1-6; D gene uncertain. Germline values: CDR1 LGHDT, CDR2 YNNKEL (reference sequence). Trimming left V 5 bases short and J 14 bases short, with 13 bases between. This CDR3 contains 12 residues. CDR3 sequence reads: CASSNMEGALHF. CDR3 in DNA: TGTGCCAGCAGCAACATGGAAGGAGCCCTCCACTTT.

This clone came up once. This rearrangement joins TRBV18 to TRBJ1-4; D is uncertain. The CDR3 has 13 amino acids. CDR1 KGHSH and CDR2 LQKENI come from the germline V gene. The V and J ends lost 1 base and 5 bases respectively, with 5 bases between them. The CDR3 sequence: CASSPLENEKLFF. The DNA of the CDR3 is TGTGCCAGCTCACCACTAGAGAATGAAAAACTGTTTTTT.

The rearrangement links TRBV5-1 to TRBJ2-2; D is ambiguous. V was clipped by 0 bases and J by 2 bases, with 8 bases between them. Germline-derived CDR1 and CDR2 are SGHRS and YFSETQ. The CDR3 totals 15 residues. The CDR3 sequence: CASSLVTANTGELFF. The CDR3 coding sequence is TGCGCCAGCAGCTTGGTTACAGCCAACACCGGGGAGCTGTTTTTT.

The J gene is TRBJ2-5, the V gene TRBV3-1 (or the pseudogene TRBV3-2), with TRBD1 matching over 9 bases. The CDR3 length is 16 residues. Per the germline V gene, CDR1 is LGHDT and CDR2 is YNNKEL (reference sequence). The V and J ends lost 1 base and 5 bases, in that order; junction bases with no gene match: 8. The CDR3 nucleotides read TGTGCCAGCAGCCAAGCGACAGGGGGTTGGGATGAGACCCAGTACTTC. Encoded protein: CASSQATGGWDETQYF.

The chain employs TRBV5-5 and TRBJ2-1; tentative D call: TRBD2 (6 bases). This CDR3 is built from 16 residues. The ends were cut back, 0 bases at V and 0 bases at J, with 10 bases in the middle. Per germline, CDR1 SGHKS and CDR2 YYEKEE (reference sequence). CDR3 loop: CASSLGAGSSYNEQFF. The CDR3 coding sequence is TGTGCCAGCAGCTTGGGGGCGGGAAGCTCCTACAATGAGCAGTTCTTC.

The genes are TRBV29-1 and TRBJ2-5; D unclear. Germline loops: CDR1 SQVTM, CDR2 ANQGSEA. Trimming shortened V by 1 base and J by 2 bases, and 5 bases separated the two germline ends. The CDR3 spans 12 residues. The CDR3: CSVEGNQETQYF. The CDR3 region has the DNA TGCAGCGTTGAAGGTAATCAAGAGACCCAGTACTTC.

The V gene is TRBV9, the J gene TRBJ2-3; TRBD1 matches at 7 bases. Germline assignment: CDR1 SGDLS and CDR2 YYNGEE. The J segment lost 2 bases and the V segment lost 3 bases, leaving 6 bases of the junction unmatched. This CDR3 spans 15 amino acids. The CDR3 is CASSGTGDPTDTQYF. CDR3 sequence (DNA): TGTGCCAGCAGCGGAACAGGGGACCCCACAGATACGCAGTATTTT.

J is TRBJ2-5 and V is TRBV7-2; tentatively, D is TRBD1 (8 bases). The CDR3 totals 12 residues. The V end was cut by 7 bases, the J end by 10 bases, with 16 bases between. The V gene's germline CDR1 is SGHTA and CDR2 FQGNSA. The CDR3 here is CASTEQGGNQYF. The CDR3 region has the DNA TGTGCCAGCACCGAACAGGGGGGGAACCAGTACTTC.

A single count supports this clone. The rearrangement joins TRBV7-9 to TRBJ1-4; perhaps TRBD1 as D (6 bases). Trimming stripped 5 bases from V and 6 bases from J, with 19 bases between. The CDR3 contains 16 residues. Germline V gene sequence: CDR1 SEHNR, CDR2 FQNEAQ (reference sequence). CDR3 DNA sequence: TGTGCCAGCAGCCCGGACAGATTTGCTTCGGATGAAAAACTGTTTTTT. Residues: CASSPDRFASDEKLFF.

The chain has TRBV6-1 and TRBJ2-1, with 13 bases that match TRBD2. The CDR3 runs 16 residues. Germline values: CDR1 MNHNS, CDR2 SASEGT. The trim removed 4 bases at V and 4 bases at J, leaving 4 bases unmatched. For the CDR3, the DNA is TGTGCCAGCAGTGGACTAGCGGGAGGTTCTTACAATGAGCAGTTCTTC. Protein sequence: CASSGLAGGSYNEQFF.

The chain is built from TRBV7-2 and TRBJ1-2; D unclear. The CDR3 consists of 15 residues. V lost 4 bases, J lost 8 bases, and 20 bases lay in between. Per the germline V gene, CDR1 is SGHTA and CDR2 is FQGNSA. In DNA form, the CDR3 reads TGTGCCAGCAGCTCTTACGGGTCCCCCCCTATCGGCTACACCTTC. Translation: CASSSYGSPPIGYTF.

The CDR3 region has the DNA TGTGCCAGCAGCTTAAATCCGGGGGGGAACACTGAAGCTTTCTTT. Its translation is CASSLNPGGNTEAFF. This sequence joins TRBV7-8 and TRBJ1-1, with D maybe TRBD1 (5 bases). Germline V gene data show CDR1 as SGHVS and CDR2 as FQNEAQ. Trimming cost V 2 bases and J 1 base, with 11 bases left between them. The CDR3 runs 15 residues.

J is TRBJ1-5 and V is TRBV5-1; D might be TRBD1 (6 bases). The CDR3 loop spans 15 amino acids. Germline values: CDR1 SGHRS, CDR2 YFSETQ. Deletions cut 7 bases from V and 3 bases from J, with 17 bases between. The CDR3 reads CASRPGQGYNQPQHF. In DNA form, the CDR3 reads TGCGCCAGCCGTCCGGGACAAGGGTACAATCAGCCCCAGCATTTT.

The chain joins TRBV5-4 to TRBJ2-3, with 7 bases aligning to TRBD2. V dropped 0 bases and J dropped 8; count of bases not matched to a gene: 9. Germline V gene data show CDR1 as SGHNT and CDR2 as YYREEE (reference sequence). The CDR3 is 15 amino acids. The CDR3 protein is CASSLAPSGGATQYF. Written as DNA, the CDR3 is TGTGCCAGCAGCTTGGCCCCTAGCGGAGGAGCTACGCAGTATTTT.

V and J are TRBV4-2 and TRBJ2-1, with 10 positions matching TRBD2. Germline CDR1 is LGHNA and CDR2 is YNFKEQ. The CDR3 consists of 17 residues. With 1 base clipped from V and 3 bases from J, the junction kept 6 bases outside the gene matches. CDR3 residues: CASSQVSLAGIYNEQFF. The CDR3 bases are TGTGCCAGCAGCCAAGTATCACTAGCGGGAATCTACAATGAGCAGTTCTTC.

This clone showed up just once. V is TRBV27 and J is TRBJ1-1, with D unclear. Germline CDR1 is MNHEY and CDR2 is SMNVEV (reference sequence). Trimming pared 5 bases from V and 1 base from J, leaving 8 bases between. This CDR3 region has 13 residues. The CDR3 nucleotides are TGTGCCAGCAGTCACAATACGAACACTGAAGCTTTCTTT. Amino acid sequence: CASSHNTNTEAFF.

This clone was seen more than once but under ten times. The CDR3 protein is CASSPQLAVAEQYF. In nucleotides, the CDR3 is TGTGCCAGCAGCCCCCAACTAGCGGTTGCCGAGCAGTACTTC. The chain is built from TRBV11-2 and TRBJ2-7; 8 bases line up with TRBD2. CDR3 length equals 14 residues. The germline CDR1 and CDR2 sequences are SGHAT and FQNNGV. The V gene end was trimmed by 5 bases and the J gene end by 6 bases; junction bases not matched to a gene: 9.